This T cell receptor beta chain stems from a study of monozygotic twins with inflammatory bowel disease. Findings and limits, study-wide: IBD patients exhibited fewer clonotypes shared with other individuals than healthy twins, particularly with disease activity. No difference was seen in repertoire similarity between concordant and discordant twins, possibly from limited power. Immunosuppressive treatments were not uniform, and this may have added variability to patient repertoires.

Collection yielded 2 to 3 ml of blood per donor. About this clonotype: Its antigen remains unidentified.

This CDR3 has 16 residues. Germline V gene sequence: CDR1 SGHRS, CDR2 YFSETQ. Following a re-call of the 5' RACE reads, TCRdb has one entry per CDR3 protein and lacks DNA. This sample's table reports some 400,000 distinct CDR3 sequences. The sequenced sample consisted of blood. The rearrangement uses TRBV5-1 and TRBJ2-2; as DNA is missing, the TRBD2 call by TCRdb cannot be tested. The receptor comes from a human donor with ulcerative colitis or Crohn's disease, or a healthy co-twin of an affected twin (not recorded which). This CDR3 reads CASSPLAGGPIGELFF.